A selection of T cell receptor beta chains follows, all from one sample in a study of yellow fever vaccine responses in identical twins. TCRdb ran MiXCR on the RT-PCR reads and lists one entry per CDR3 protein. The table has more than 2,500 distinct CDR3 sequences, about 85% seen once. The material sequenced was T cells from blood (PBMCs), unsorted or a sorted subset (not recorded which), taken before or after yellow fever vaccination (not recorded which). These receptor sequences come from a woman aged 18-29 years who received the yellow fever vaccine. Both conserved end residues are part of each CDR3. A D gene is named only where the DNA matches it firmly. The listing skips clone size in some rows; elsewhere it reads once, few, many or a size class.

d_gene: -; v_gene: TRBV11-3; j_gene: TRBJ1-2; abundance: -; CDR3aa: CASSLGRSNYGYTF; CDR3nt: TGTGCCAGCAGCTTAGGGAGAAGTAACTATGGCTACACCTTC
d_gene: -; v_gene: TRBV15; j_gene: TRBJ1-1; abundance: few; CDR3aa: CATSSVPSGNMNTEAFF; CDR3nt: TGTGCCACCAGCAGCGTGCCAAGTGGGAACATGAACACTGAAGCTTTCTTT
d_gene: -; v_gene: TRBV15; j_gene: TRBJ1-2; abundance: -; CDR3aa: CATSRDLAAEGYTF; CDR3nt: TGTGCCACCAGCAGAGATTTAGCGGCAGAAGGCTACACCTTC
d_gene: -; v_gene: TRBV20-1; j_gene: TRBJ2-2; abundance: -; CDR3aa: CSASSGSVGELFF; CDR3nt: TGCAGTGCTAGTTCCGGGTCGGTCGGGGAGCTGTTTTTT
d_gene: TRBD1; v_gene: TRBV4-2; j_gene: TRBJ1-2; abundance: -; CDR3aa: CASSQTSGQNYGYTF; CDR3nt: TGTGCCAGCAGCCAAACTTCGGGACAGAACTATGGCTACACCTTC
d_gene: TRBD1; v_gene: TRBV10-3; j_gene: TRBJ1-1; abundance: few; CDR3aa: CAISPLRDRGTEAFF; CDR3nt: TGTGCCATCAGTCCCCTGAGGGACAGAGGTACTGAAGCTTTCTTT
d_gene: TRBD1; v_gene: TRBV29-1; j_gene: TRBJ2-2; abundance: -; CDR3aa: CSVAMGQGIIGTGELFF; CDR3nt: TGCAGCGTGGCCATGGGACAGGGTATTATTGGTACCGGGGAGCTGTTTTTT
d_gene: -; v_gene: TRBV5-1; j_gene: TRBJ2-1; abundance: -; CDR3aa: CASSSGPNNEQFF; CDR3nt: TGCGCCAGCAGCTCGGGACCAAACAATGAGCAGTTCTTC
d_gene: TRBD2; v_gene: TRBV24-1; j_gene: TRBJ2-3; abundance: -; CDR3aa: CATAGTSGTTDTQYF; CDR3nt: TGTGCCACCGCCGGGACTAGCGGCACCACAGATACGCAGTATTTT
d_gene: -; v_gene: TRBV2; j_gene: TRBJ2-1; abundance: -; CDR3aa: CASSKSGYEQFF; CDR3nt: TGTGCCAGCAGCAAGTCAGGGTATGAGCAGTTCTTC
d_gene: -; v_gene: TRBV27; j_gene: TRBJ2-3; abundance: -; CDR3aa: CASSLPRGDTQYF; CDR3nt: TGTGCCAGCAGTTTGCCCAGAGGGGATACGCAGTATTTT
d_gene: -; v_gene: TRBV12-3/TRBV12-4; j_gene: TRBJ1-2; abundance: few; CDR3aa: CASSIVNRYGYTF; CDR3nt: TGTGCCAGCAGTATCGTGAACCGCTATGGCTACACCTTC
d_gene: TRBD2; v_gene: TRBV13; j_gene: TRBJ2-1; abundance: -; CDR3aa: CASKSFASGSGNEQFF; CDR3nt: TGTGCCAGCAAGTCCTTTGCTAGCGGGAGCGGTAATGAGCAGTTCTTC
d_gene: -; v_gene: TRBV10-3; j_gene: TRBJ2-3; abundance: -; CDR3aa: CAGADYTDTQYF; CDR3nt: TGTGCCGGGGCGGATTACACAGATACGCAGTATTTT
d_gene: TRBD1; v_gene: TRBV5-1; j_gene: TRBJ2-1; abundance: -; CDR3aa: CASSLGTGSYGDEQFF; CDR3nt: TGCGCCAGCAGCTTGGGGACAGGGTCGTATGGGGATGAGCAGTTCTTC
d_gene: -; v_gene: TRBV13; j_gene: TRBJ2-1; abundance: once; CDR3aa: CASNPDGSYNEQFF; CDR3nt: TGTGCCAGCAATCCGGACGGATCCTACAATGAGCAGTTCTTC
d_gene: -; v_gene: TRBV18; j_gene: TRBJ1-5; abundance: -; CDR3aa: CASSPQGALGQPQHF; CDR3nt: TGTGCCAGCTCACCTCAAGGGGCCCTAGGGCAGCCCCAGCATTTT
d_gene: -; v_gene: TRBV11-1; j_gene: TRBJ2-5; abundance: -; CDR3aa: CASSRSSGQETQYF; CDR3nt: TGTGCCAGCTCCCGGAGTAGCGGCCAAGAGACCCAGTACTTC
d_gene: -; v_gene: TRBV5-1; j_gene: TRBJ1-1; abundance: -; CDR3aa: CASSLIRGTEAFF; CDR3nt: TGCGCCAGCAGCTTGATCAGGGGCACTGAAGCTTTCTTT
d_gene: -; v_gene: TRBV5-1; j_gene: TRBJ2-1; abundance: -; CDR3aa: CASSLEEGSGNEQFF; CDR3nt: TGCGCCAGCAGCTTGGAAGAGGGTAGCGGCAATGAGCAGTTCTTC
d_gene: -; v_gene: TRBV14; j_gene: TRBJ2-2; abundance: -; CDR3aa: CASSQGPGELFF; CDR3nt: TGTGCCAGCAGCCAAGGCCCGGGGGAGCTGTTTTTT
d_gene: TRBD1; v_gene: TRBV29-1; j_gene: TRBJ1-1; abundance: -; CDR3aa: CSGSTGFAEAFF; CDR3nt: TGCAGCGGCTCGACAGGGTTTGCTGAAGCTTTCTTT
d_gene: TRBD2; v_gene: TRBV29-1; j_gene: TRBJ2-1; abundance: -; CDR3aa: CSVEDLAGGRDEQFF; CDR3nt: TGCAGCGTTGAAGATCTGGCGGGAGGGCGTGATGAGCAGTTCTTC
d_gene: -; v_gene: TRBV7-3; j_gene: TRBJ2-1; abundance: -; CDR3aa: CASSLIPNGGQFF; CDR3nt: TGTGCCAGCAGCTTAATCCCGAACGGTGGGCAGTTCTTC
d_gene: -; v_gene: TRBV7-9; j_gene: TRBJ2-2; abundance: -; CDR3aa: CASSPQGDTGELFF; CDR3nt: TGTGCCAGCAGCCCCCAAGGGGACACCGGGGAGCTGTTTTTT
d_gene: TRBD1; v_gene: TRBV29-1; j_gene: TRBJ1-2; abundance: -; CDR3aa: CSVDRGPYGYTF; CDR3nt: TGCAGCGTAGACAGGGGGCCGTATGGCTACACCTTC
d_gene: TRBD1; v_gene: TRBV28; j_gene: TRBJ2-7; abundance: -; CDR3aa: CASRRSDRPAYEQYF; CDR3nt: TGTGCCAGCAGACGATCGGACAGGCCGGCCTACGAGCAGTACTTC
d_gene: -; v_gene: TRBV18; j_gene: TRBJ2-1; abundance: once; CDR3aa: CASSPNSGLVNRNEQFF; CDR3nt: TGTGCCAGCTCACCGAACTCGGGGCTAGTTAATAGGAATGAGCAGTTCTTC
d_gene: -; v_gene: TRBV29-1; j_gene: TRBJ2-7; abundance: once; CDR3aa: CSPPTETYEQYF; CDR3nt: TGCAGCCCTCCGACAGAAACCTACGAGCAGTACTTC
d_gene: -; v_gene: TRBV7-2; j_gene: TRBJ2-7; abundance: -; CDR3aa: CASSPSYEQYF; CDR3nt: TGTGCCAGCAGCCCATCCTACGAGCAGTACTTC
d_gene: -; v_gene: TRBV5-1; j_gene: TRBJ1-2; abundance: -; CDR3aa: CASSFGTSYGYTF; CDR3nt: TGCGCCAGCAGCTTCGGGACAAGCTATGGCTACACCTTC
d_gene: TRBD2; v_gene: TRBV6-1; j_gene: TRBJ2-1; abundance: -; CDR3aa: CASRRISGGLLNEQFF; CDR3nt: TGTGCCAGCAGACGAATCAGCGGGGGCCTCCTCAATGAGCAGTTCTTC
d_gene: TRBD1; v_gene: TRBV6-2/TRBV6-3; j_gene: TRBJ1-2; abundance: -; CDR3aa: CASSYSGTEGNYGYTF; CDR3nt: TGTGCCAGCAGTTACTCGGGGACAGAGGGGAACTATGGCTACACCTTC
d_gene: -; v_gene: TRBV11-2; j_gene: TRBJ1-5; abundance: -; CDR3aa: CASSLETGSNQPQHF; CDR3nt: TGTGCCAGCAGCTTAGAGACAGGTAGCAATCAGCCCCAGCATTTT
d_gene: TRBD1; v_gene: TRBV11-2; j_gene: TRBJ1-2; abundance: -; CDR3aa: CASSDIGGTGPNYGYTF; CDR3nt: TGTGCCAGCAGCGACATAGGCGGGACAGGTCCTAACTATGGCTACACCTTC
d_gene: -; v_gene: TRBV18; j_gene: TRBJ2-5; abundance: -; CDR3aa: CASSPAGQETQYF; CDR3nt: TGTGCCAGCTCACCAGCGGGGCAAGAGACCCAGTACTTC
d_gene: TRBD1; v_gene: TRBV11-1; j_gene: TRBJ2-7; abundance: -; CDR3aa: CASSAMTGELTYEQYF; CDR3nt: TGTGCCAGCAGCGCTATGACAGGGGAGTTAACCTACGAGCAGTACTTC
d_gene: -; v_gene: TRBV19; j_gene: TRBJ1-5; abundance: -; CDR3aa: CASSPRRGGGANQPQHF; CDR3nt: TGTGCCAGTAGCCCCCGAAGAGGCGGGGGGGCGAATCAGCCCCAGCATTTT
d_gene: -; v_gene: TRBV7-3; j_gene: TRBJ1-1; abundance: -; CDR3aa: CASSLTGRYTEAFF; CDR3nt: TGTGCCAGCAGCCTAACAGGGAGGTACACTGAAGCTTTCTTT
d_gene: -; v_gene: TRBV7-9; j_gene: TRBJ2-1; abundance: -; CDR3aa: CASSLNTYNEQFF; CDR3nt: TGTGCCAGCAGCTTAAATACTTACAATGAGCAGTTCTTC
d_gene: -; v_gene: TRBV2; j_gene: TRBJ2-5; abundance: once; CDR3aa: CASSYQETQYF; CDR3nt: TGTGCCAGCAGTTACCAAGAGACCCAGTACTTC
d_gene: TRBD1; v_gene: TRBV27; j_gene: TRBJ1-6; abundance: once; CDR3aa: CASSLVGQGTYNSPLHF; CDR3nt: TGTGCCAGCAGTTTAGTGGGACAGGGAACCTATAATTCACCCCTCCACTTT
d_gene: -; v_gene: TRBV11-2; j_gene: TRBJ2-7; abundance: -; CDR3aa: CASSLGPAFEQYF; CDR3nt: TGTGCCAGCAGCTTGGGACCAGCGTTCGAGCAGTACTTC
d_gene: -; v_gene: TRBV4-1; j_gene: TRBJ1-2; abundance: -; CDR3aa: CASSQHEGGYTF; CDR3nt: TGCGCCAGCAGCCAACACGAGGGTGGCTACACCTTC
d_gene: TRBD1; v_gene: TRBV5-1; j_gene: TRBJ2-7; abundance: -; CDR3aa: CASSLTATGGSSSVEQYF; CDR3nt: TGCGCCAGCAGCTTGACCGCGACAGGGGGCTCCTCCTCAGTGGAGCAGTACTTC
d_gene: -; v_gene: TRBV12-3/TRBV12-4; j_gene: TRBJ1-2; abundance: -; CDR3aa: CASSQVGSGYTF; CDR3nt: TGTGCCAGCAGTCAGGTGGGGAGCGGCTACACCTTC
d_gene: TRBD1; v_gene: TRBV29-1; j_gene: TRBJ2-7; abundance: -; CDR3aa: CSVEKVGQAAYEQYF; CDR3nt: TGCAGCGTTGAAAAGGTCGGACAGGCAGCCTACGAGCAGTACTTC
d_gene: -; v_gene: TRBV5-1; j_gene: TRBJ2-5; abundance: -; CDR3aa: CASSLEGPVGETQYF; CDR3nt: TGCGCCAGCAGCTTGGAAGGCCCGGTGGGGGAGACCCAGTACTTC
d_gene: -; v_gene: TRBV6-2/TRBV6-3; j_gene: TRBJ2-1; abundance: -; CDR3aa: CASSLPSDEQFF; CDR3nt: TGTGCCAGCAGTTTGCCGTCCGATGAGCAGTTCTTC
d_gene: TRBD1; v_gene: TRBV4-2; j_gene: TRBJ2-7; abundance: -; CDR3aa: CASSQDPTGQAFSYEQYF; CDR3nt: TGTGCCAGCAGCCAAGATCCTACCGGACAGGCCTTCTCCTACGAGCAGTACTTC
d_gene: TRBD2; v_gene: TRBV7-9; j_gene: TRBJ2-1; abundance: once; CDR3aa: CASSSRPAGEDEQFF; CDR3nt: TGTGCCAGCAGCTCCAGACCAGCGGGAGAGGATGAGCAGTTCTTC